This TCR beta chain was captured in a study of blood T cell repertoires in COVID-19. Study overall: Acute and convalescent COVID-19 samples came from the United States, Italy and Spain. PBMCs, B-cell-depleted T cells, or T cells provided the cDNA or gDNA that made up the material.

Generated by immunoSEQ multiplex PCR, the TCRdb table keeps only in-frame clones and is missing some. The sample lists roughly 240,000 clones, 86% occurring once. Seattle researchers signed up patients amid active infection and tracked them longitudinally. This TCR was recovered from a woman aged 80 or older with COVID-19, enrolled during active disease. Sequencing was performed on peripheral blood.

The CDR3 sequence is CASSPDGANPGNTEAFF. In nucleotides, the CDR3 is TGTGCCAGCTCACCAGATGGGGCAAACCCGGGGAACACTGAAGCTTTCTTT. The V and J genes are TRBV18 and TRBJ1-1, with D possibly TRBD1 on 5 matching bases. The CDR3 covers 17 residues. Trimming shortened V by 2 bases and J by 1 base, and 17 bases separated the two germline ends. CDR1 and CDR2 from the germline V gene are KGHSH and LQKENI.